The table lists the clone carrying this T cell receptor beta chain with many counts. This specimen belongs to a study of T-cell reconstitution after alpha-beta-depleted transplantation in children. A library of TCRbeta sequences, prepared with unique molecular identifiers, was generated. MiXCR, run by TCRdb on the PCR reads, gives a single entry per CDR3 protein. The sample yields roughly 500,000 distinct CDR3 sequences, 9.5% to 15% seen once. The sample in question was PBMCs from the stem cell graft donor, obtained from the stem cell graft. The clonotype originates from a human donor who donated a stem cell graft to a child with combined immunodeficiency.

This CDR3 is CASSSGGPMYNEQFF. CDR3 nucleotide sequence: TGTGCCAGCAGTTCCGGGGGGCCAATGTACAATGAGCAGTTCTTC. This sequence joins TRBV6-2 or TRBV6-3 and TRBJ2-1; possible D gene TRBD2, 7 bases. This CDR3 has 15 amino acids. Germline values: CDR1 MNHEY, CDR2 SVGEGT. V was shortened by 4 bases and J by 4 bases, with 14 bases between the two germline ends.